The 9 T cell receptor beta chains below come from one sample, sequenced in a study of PD-1 blockade in classical Hodgkin lymphoma. Every patient relapsed after autologous stem cell transplantation, and brentuximab vedotin exposure varied. TCRdb keeps only in-frame clones here, not all; method: immunoSEQ multiplex PCR. Here the sample spans nearly 55,000 clones, approximately 84% being singletons. Sequenced material: peripheral blood mononuclear cells (PBMCs), taken at baseline. The receptors stem from a human donor with classical Hodgkin lymphoma.

The J gene is TRBJ2-3, the V gene TRBV18; no clear D. The germline CDR1 and CDR2 sequences are KGHSH and LQKENI. Trimming took off 2 bases at V and 3 bases at J, with 6 bases between the two ends. The CDR3 spans 13 residues. The CDR3 DNA reads TGTGCCAGCTCACCAACCGCAACAGATACGCAGTATTTT. This translates into CASSPTATDTQYF.

The chain combines TRBV7-8 with TRBJ2-2; D gene unclear. Germline loops: CDR1 SGHVS, CDR2 FQNEAQ. The CDR3 loop spans 16 amino acids. Between the trimmed V and J ends, which lost 2 bases and 8 bases, there was a span of 18 bases. CDR3 nucleotide sequence: TGTGCCAGCAGCTTACGGAGCGCCTTGGGTATAGGGGAGCTGTTTTTT. Its protein is CASSLRSALGIGELFF. Based on the CDR3 plus reference TRBV7-8 and TRBJ2-2, the full variable domain is GAGVSQSPRYKVAKRGQDVALRCDPISGHVSLFWYQQALGQGPEFLTYFQNEAQLDKSGLPSDRFFAERPEGSVSTLKIQRTQQEDSAVYLCASSLRSALGIGELFFGEGSRLTVL.

The chain employs TRBV7-9 and TRBJ2-7; D is unclear. The length of the CDR3 is 14 residues. V was pared by 5 bases and J by 2 bases, with 13 bases between. Germline V gene sequence: CDR1 SEHNR, CDR2 FQNEAQ (reference sequence). The CDR3 reads CASSHWTEAYEQYF. CDR3 nucleotides: TGTGCCAGCAGCCACTGGACCGAAGCCTACGAGCAGTACTTC.

V is TRBV18 and J is TRBJ2-5; D is possibly TRBD1 or TRBD2 (5 bases each). With 1 base removed from V and 4 bases from J, the gap between germline ends came to 13 bases. There are 15 residues in the CDR3. Germline CDR1 reads KGHSH; CDR2 reads LQKENI. The CDR3 coding sequence is TGTGCCAGCTCACCACTTCTCCTCGGGGCAGAGACCCAGTACTTC. Protein: CASSPLLLGAETQYF.

The chain carries TRBV4-1 and TRBJ1-2; tentative D call: TRBD1 (5 bases). The CDR3 spans 16 residues. The V gene's germline CDR1 is MGHRA and CDR2 YSYEKL. Trimming removed 1 base from V and 4 bases from J, with 16 bases in between. The CDR3 sequence is CASSQVGGLTGYGYTF. In DNA form, the CDR3 reads TGCGCCAGCAGCCAAGTCGGAGGGCTTACAGGCTATGGCTACACCTTC.

J is TRBJ1-1 and V is TRBV19; the D gene is possibly TRBD1 (5 bases). The CDR3 spans 14 residues. Germline CDR1 LNHDA, CDR2 SQIVND (reference sequence). V gave up 3 bases and J gave up 0 bases, with 8 bases separating them. The CDR3 bases are TGTGCCAGTAGTATCCAACAGGTGAACACTGAAGCTTTCTTT. It translates to CASSIQQVNTEAFF.

This chain joins TRBV18 and TRBJ1-3; D is uncertain. The CDR3 length is 14 residues. Per the germline V gene, CDR1 is KGHSH and CDR2 is LQKENI. Deletions cut 6 bases from V and 1 base from J, with 10 bases between. The CDR3 region is CASSQTTSGNTIYF. In nucleotides, the CDR3 is TGTGCCAGCTCTCAGACCACTTCTGGAAACACCATATATTTT.

The V and J genes are TRBV5-1 and TRBJ2-1; TRBD2 aligns across 7 bases. The germline CDR1 and CDR2 sequences are SGHRS and YFSETQ. V lost 2 bases, J lost 3 bases, and 11 bases stayed unmatched. The CDR3 runs 17 residues. CDR3 nucleotide sequence: TGCGCCAGCAGCTTTAGGGCGGCGGGAGCCTTCTACAATGAGCAGTTCTTC. Protein: CASSFRAAGAFYNEQFF.

This chain uses TRBV7-3 with TRBJ2-3; 10 bases map to TRBD2. V lost 2 bases and J lost 0; bases outside the gene matches: 2. Germline CDR1 is SGHTA and CDR2 is FQGTGA. The CDR3 covers 16 residues. CDR3 in DNA: TGTGCCAGCAGCTTAGGACTAGCGGCTAGCACAGATACGCAGTATTTT. It specifies CASSLGLAASTDTQYF.